One sample yielded the 24 T cell receptor beta chains listed below, sequenced in a study of cytomegalovirus exposure and HLA in healthy donors. PCR involved 60 Vbeta and 13 Jbeta primers. TCRdb keeps only in-frame clones here, not all; method: immunoSEQ multiplex PCR. The sample has more than 95,000 clones; over 75% are singletons. Input material: PBMCs. These receptor sequences come from a man under 40 in good health and CMV-seropositive.

The chain is built from TRBV5-4 and TRBJ2-1; no firm D call. Germline V gives CDR1 SGHNT, CDR2 YYREEE (reference sequence). V lost 3 bases and J lost 0, with 7 bases in between. This CDR3 comprises 14 residues. The CDR3 here is CASSSMSSYNEQFF. Here the CDR3 DNA reads TGTGCCAGCAGCTCCATGAGCTCCTACAATGAGCAGTTCTTC.

The chain recombines TRBV7-2 with TRBJ2-6; D call uncertain. V dropped 5 bases and J dropped 0 bases, with 11 bases sitting between them. CDR3 length equals 16 residues. Germline V gives CDR1 SGHTA, CDR2 FQGNSA. CDR3 sequence reads: CASSKGPGSGANVLTF. DNA for the CDR3: TGTGCCAGCAGCAAAGGTCCGGGCTCTGGGGCCAACGTCCTGACTTTC.

This rearrangement joins TRBV5-1 to TRBJ1-2; 7 nucleotides match TRBD1. CDR1 and CDR2 from the germline V gene are SGHRS and YFSETQ. V shed 4 bases and J 8 bases; nucleotides not matched to a gene: 11. CDR3 length: 14 amino acids. This chain's CDR3 is CASSRGQELGGYTF. DNA of the CDR3: TGCGCCAGCAGCCGAGGACAGGAATTAGGGGGCTACACCTTC. The full variable domain, completed using reference TRBV5-1 and TRBJ1-2, is KAGVTQTPRYLIKTRGQQVTLSCSPISGHRSVSWYQQTPGQGLQFLFEYFSETQRNKGNFPGRFSGRQFSNSRSEMNVSTLELGDSALYLCASSRGQELGGYTFGSGTRLTVV.

Points on this clone: The same CDR3 also results from other DNA sequences found in this sample. The chain combines TRBV5-1 with TRBJ2-3; weak D call: TRBD1 (6 bases). Trimming stripped 4 bases from V and 2 bases from J, with 11 bases between. Germline V gene data show CDR1 as SGHRS and CDR2 as YFSETQ. This CDR3 has 14 residues. CDR3 sequence (DNA): TGCGCCAGCAGCGTGGACAGCTTCACAGATACGCAGTATTTT. Residues: CASSVDSFTDTQYF.

V usage is TRBV29-1 and J usage is TRBJ1-5; TRBD1 agrees at 8 bases. The CDR3 consists of 12 residues. The germline V gene has CDR1 SQVTM and CDR2 ANQGSEA. J lost 3 bases, V lost 6 bases, and 1 base had no gene match. The CDR3 is CSVRGPNQPQHF. CDR3 DNA sequence: TGCAGCGTCAGGGGGCCCAATCAGCCCCAGCATTTT.

The chain employs TRBV6-5 and TRBJ2-7; 8 bases line up with TRBD1. This CDR3 is built from 13 residues. V trimming: 5 bases; J trimming: 1 base; junction bases outside the gene matches: 1. The V gene's germline CDR1 is MNHEY and CDR2 SVGAGI. The CDR3 reads CASSGQGSYEQYF. Written as DNA, the CDR3 is TGTGCCAGCAGTGGACAGGGATCCTACGAGCAGTACTTC.

The chain couples TRBV6-6 to TRBJ2-7, with TRBD1 as a possible D gene (6 bases). CDR3 length: 14 residues. V lost 7 bases and J lost 2, with 15 bases in between. CDR1 is MNHNY, CDR2 SVGAGI, per germline (reference sequence). CDR3 DNA sequence: TGTGCCAGCACCAAGGGACACGGCGCCTACGAGCAGTACTTC. Residues: CASTKGHGAYEQYF.

The gene calls are TRBV15 and TRBJ1-5; no clear D. Trimming left V 5 bases short and J 3 bases short, with 17 bases between. The CDR3 consists of 16 residues. Germline CDR1 is LNHNV and CDR2 is YYDKDF (reference sequence). The CDR3 sequence is CATSHTLYRANQPQHF. The CDR3, as DNA: TGTGCCACCAGCCATACCCTTTACCGAGCCAATCAGCCCCAGCATTTT.

This chain links TRBV6-6 with TRBJ1-6; 8 bases map to TRBD1. Germline CDR1 and CDR2: MNHNY and SVGAGI (reference sequence). V lost 7 bases, J lost 7 bases, and 12 bases stayed unmatched. The CDR3 runs to 16 residues. CDR3 sequence reads: CASTRDRSGVNSPLHF. CDR3 sequence (DNA): TGTGCCAGCACGCGGGACAGGTCAGGAGTGAATTCACCCCTCCACTTT.

The rearrangement joins TRBV18 to TRBJ2-3, with TRBD2 matching 13 bases. Germline V gene lookup returns CDR1 KGHSH and CDR2 LQKENI. J lost 2 bases, V lost 0 bases, and 8 bases had no gene match. The CDR3 loop spans 19 amino acids. CDR3 in DNA: TGTGCCAGCTCACCACCTTTGACTAGCGGGGGGCCCCACACAGATACGCAGTATTTT. It specifies CASSPPLTSGGPHTDTQYF.

This clone appeared a few times. The rearrangement uses TRBV21-1 and TRBJ1-5; the table assigns TRBD1, which was not confirmed against the DNA. TRBV21-1 is a documented pseudogene. The CDR3 loop spans 19 amino acids. The CDR3 DNA follows: TGTGCCAGCAGCAAAGGTTCAGGGGGAGGTTTCTGTATTAATCAGCCCCAGCATTTT. Amino acids: CASSKGSGGGFCINQPQHF.

The rearrangement uses TRBV18 and TRBJ1-1; tentatively, D is TRBD1 (5 bases). Germline assignment: CDR1 KGHSH and CDR2 LQKENI. The CDR3 runs to 13 residues. The ends were cut back, 0 bases at V and 4 bases at J, with 6 bases in the middle. CDR3 region: CASSPPGGTEAFF. The CDR3 DNA reads as TGTGCCAGCTCACCACCGGGGGGCACTGAAGCTTTCTTT.

This chain uses TRBV7-2 with TRBJ2-7; 7 bases are shared with TRBD2. The CDR3 covers 15 residues. J lost 1 base, V lost 5 bases, and 8 bases had no gene match. Germline V gives CDR1 SGHTA, CDR2 FQGNSA. Here the CDR3 reads CASSPSGGGSYEQYF. In DNA, the CDR3 is TGTGCCAGCAGCCCCTCTGGGGGGGGATCCTACGAGCAGTACTTC.

V and J are TRBV7-9 and TRBJ2-2; perhaps TRBD2 as D (5 bases). The CDR3 length is 14 residues. Germline V gene data show CDR1 as SEHNR and CDR2 as FQNEAQ (reference sequence). Trimming took 5 bases from V and 6 from J, leaving 13 bases between them. CDR3 amino acids: CASSPSLGAGELFF. The CDR3 coding sequence is TGTGCCAGCAGCCCCTCTTTGGGAGCCGGGGAGCTGTTTTTT.

The chain links TRBV7-6 to TRBJ2-2; 10 bases agree with TRBD2. The J segment lost 1 base and the V segment lost 5 bases, leaving 16 bases of the junction unmatched. Germline CDR1 is SGHVS and CDR2 is FNYEAQ. The CDR3 is 20 amino acids. As DNA, the CDR3 is TGTGCCAGCAGCCGGACCCCAGCGGGGGGGAGTCGTCGGAACACCGGGGAGCTGTTTTTT. It is translated as CASSRTPAGGSRRNTGELFF.

This clone was observed a few times. This chain connects TRBV4-2 to TRBJ2-1; 10 bases match TRBD2. The germline V gene has CDR1 LGHNA and CDR2 YNFKEQ. Trimming at V came to 0 bases and at J to 6 bases, leaving 2 bases not matched to a gene. The CDR3 covers 15 residues. The chain's CDR3 is CASSQESGGANEQFF. CDR3 nucleotides: TGTGCCAGCAGCCAAGAAAGCGGGGGGGCCAATGAGCAGTTCTTC.

This clone was seen only once. The chain joins TRBV13 to TRBJ2-5, with 7 bases fitting TRBD2. J lost 5 bases, V lost 5 bases, and 11 bases had no gene match. CDR3 length: 15 amino acids. The germline gives CDR1 PRHDT, CDR2 FYEKMQ (reference sequence). The CDR3 reads CASSRGRVLDETQYF. In DNA, the CDR3 is TGTGCCAGCAGCCGGGGGAGGGTACTAGATGAGACCCAGTACTTC.

The chain combines TRBV11-1 with TRBJ2-5; 8 bases agree with TRBD2. The CDR3 spans 14 residues. J lost 4 bases, V lost 4 bases, and 5 bases had no gene match. Germline CDR1 is SGHAT and CDR2 is FQDESV (reference sequence). The CDR3 here is CASSSGGSRETQYF. The CDR3 DNA follows: TGTGCCAGCAGCTCGGGGGGGTCCCGAGAGACCCAGTACTTC. The entire variable domain, with the rest obtained from reference TRBV11-1 and TRBJ2-5, is as follows: EAEVAQSPRYKITEKSQAVAFWCDPISGHATLYWYRQILGQGPELLVQFQDESVVDDSQLPKDRFSAERLKGVDSTLKIQPAELGDSAMYLCASSSGGSRETQYFGPGTRLLVL.

This chain connects TRBV5-4 to TRBJ2-7, with TRBD1 matching 7 bases. The CDR3 has 14 amino acids. J gave up 5 bases and V 1 base, and 6 bases lay outside the gene matches. Germline V gene data show CDR1 as SGHNT and CDR2 as YYREEE (reference sequence). The CDR3 protein is CASSLSNRGHEQYF. CDR3 DNA sequence: TGTGCCAGCAGCTTGTCGAACAGGGGACACGAGCAGTACTTC.

This chain connects TRBV10-1 to TRBJ2-1, with D possibly TRBD1 on 6 matching bases. Trimming cost V 4 bases and J 9 bases, with 13 bases left between them. The CDR3 runs to 13 residues. Germline-derived CDR1 and CDR2 are WNHNN and SYGVQD (reference sequence). CDR3 in amino acids: CASSVNRVTEQFF. CDR3 nucleotide sequence: TGCGCCAGCAGTGTCAACAGGGTCACTGAGCAGTTCTTC.

In this sample, this clone turned up a few times. The V call is TRBV7-2, the J call TRBJ1-2; 9 bases line up with TRBD1. The CDR3 loop spans 14 amino acids. After removal of 5 bases from V and 5 bases from J, the junction contained 6 bases not matched to a gene. Germline CDR1 is SGHTA and CDR2 is FQGNSA. In nucleotides, the CDR3 is TGTGCCAGCAGCCTGACAGGGGGTTTGTATGGCTACACCTTC. Protein: CASSLTGGLYGYTF.

The CDR3 is CASSLSRVGLTGELFF. The CDR3 coding sequence is TGTGCCAGCTCCTTAAGTAGAGTGGGCCTCACCGGGGAGCTGTTTTTT. This chain uses TRBV11-1 with TRBJ2-2; D ambiguous. The ends were cut back, 8 bases at V and 4 bases at J, with 20 bases in the middle. CDR3 length: 16 residues. Germline V CDR1 and CDR2: SGHAT, FQDESV (reference sequence).

V is TRBV7-6 and J is TRBJ2-1; 9 nucleotides align to TRBD2. The CDR3 has 16 residues. Per the germline V gene, CDR1 is SGHVS and CDR2 is FNYEAQ. Losses at the gene ends were 3 bases for V and 0 bases for J; bases not matched to a gene: 3. The CDR3: CASSFRAGGSYNEQFF. CDR3 DNA: TGTGCCAGCAGCTTCCGAGCGGGGGGCTCCTACAATGAGCAGTTCTTC. The full variable domain, with the rest looked up from reference TRBV7-6 and TRBJ2-1, is GAGVSQSPRYKVTKRGQDVALRCDPISGHVSLYWYRQALGQGPEFLTYFNYEAQQDKSGLPNDRFSAERPEGSISTLTIQRTEQRDSAMYRCASSFRAGGSYNEQFFGPGTRLTVL.

This clone was recorded once. In DNA, the CDR3 is TGCGCCAGCTCGGCGGGTCTCTCCTACGAGCAGTACTTC. Protein: CASSAGLSYEQYF. The chain has TRBV5-1 and TRBJ2-7, with D possibly being TRBD2 (5 bases). Trimming pared 7 bases from V and 0 bases from J, leaving 11 bases between. The CDR3 runs to 13 residues. The V gene's germline CDR1 is SGHRS and CDR2 YFSETQ.